A selection of T cell receptor beta chains follows, all from one sample in a study of T cell responses to AZD1222 COVID-19 vaccine. Profiling relied on immunoSEQ multiplex PCR, and the TCRdb table lists in-frame clones only, not all of them. The data contain about 140,000 clones, approximately 91% of them singletons. The specimen comprised peripheral blood, sampled on day 0 of AZD1222 vaccination. These receptors were collected from an adult in good health. CDR3s leave out the opening cysteine and the closing phenylalanine or tryptophan. Clone size is not always given. Where it is, it says once, few, many or a class for expanded clones.

>TRBJ1-1|11|TRBV12-3/TRBV12-4|.
ASSLSRYTEAF
>TRBJ1-2|14|TRBV4-1|.
ASSQRFQTGSYGYT
>TRBJ1-5|13|TRBV28|.
ASSSNGQGDQPQH
>TRBJ2-7|11|TRBV11-2|.
ASSKDPPAEQY
>TRBJ1-1|11|TRBV19|.
ASNEKITTEAF
>TRBJ2-3|16|TRBV7-2|.
ASSWGGSGRAGTDTQY
>TRBJ1-1|12|TRBV19|.
ASISGLWDTEAF
>TRBJ2-3|11|TRBV18|few
ASSMSSSDTQY
>TRBJ1-5|13|TRBV27|.
ASTPRPYSNQPQH
>TRBJ1-2|12|TRBV7-9|.
ASSPADTSYGYT
>TRBJ1-1|15|TRBV12-5|.
ASGLLTGEGLNTEAF
>TRBJ1-1|16|TRBV7-9|.
ASSRTTGASLTNTEAF
>TRBJ1-2|11|TRBV5-4|.
ASSFLGGYGYT
>TRBJ2-5|15|TRBV5-6|.
ASSLGLAPYIQETQY
>TRBJ1-1|12|TRBV11-2|.
ASSFRTGLSEAF
>TRBJ1-6|11|TRBV12-3/TRBV12-4|.
ASSPGSGSPLH